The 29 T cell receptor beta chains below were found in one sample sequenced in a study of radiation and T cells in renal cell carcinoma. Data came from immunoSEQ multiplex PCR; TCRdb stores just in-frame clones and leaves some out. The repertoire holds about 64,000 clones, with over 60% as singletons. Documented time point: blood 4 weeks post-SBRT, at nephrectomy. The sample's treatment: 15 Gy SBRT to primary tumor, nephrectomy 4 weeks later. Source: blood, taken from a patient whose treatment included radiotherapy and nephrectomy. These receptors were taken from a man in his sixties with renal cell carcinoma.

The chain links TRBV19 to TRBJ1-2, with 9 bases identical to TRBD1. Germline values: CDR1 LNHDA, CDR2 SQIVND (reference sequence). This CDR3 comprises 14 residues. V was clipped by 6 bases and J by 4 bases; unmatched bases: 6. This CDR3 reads CASRRTGEGYGYTF. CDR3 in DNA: TGTGCCAGTAGAAGGACAGGGGAGGGCTATGGCTACACCTTC.

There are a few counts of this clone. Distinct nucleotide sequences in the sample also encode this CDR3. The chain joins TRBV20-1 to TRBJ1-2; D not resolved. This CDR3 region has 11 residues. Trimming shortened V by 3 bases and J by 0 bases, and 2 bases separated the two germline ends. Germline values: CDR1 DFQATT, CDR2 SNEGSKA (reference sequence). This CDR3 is CSASPNYGYTF. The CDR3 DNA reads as TGCAGTGCTAGTCCTAACTATGGCTACACCTTC.

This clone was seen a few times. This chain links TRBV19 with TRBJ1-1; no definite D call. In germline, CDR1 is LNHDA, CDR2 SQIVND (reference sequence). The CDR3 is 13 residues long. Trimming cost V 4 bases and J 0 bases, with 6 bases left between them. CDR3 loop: CASSRKMNTEAFF. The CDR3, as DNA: TGTGCCAGTAGTAGAAAAATGAACACTGAAGCTTTCTTT.

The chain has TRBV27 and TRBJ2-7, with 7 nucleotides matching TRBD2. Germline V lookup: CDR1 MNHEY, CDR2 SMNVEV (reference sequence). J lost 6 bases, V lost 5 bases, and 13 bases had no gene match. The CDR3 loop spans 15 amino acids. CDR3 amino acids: CASSPRDYPLGEQYF. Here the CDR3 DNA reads TGTGCCAGCAGTCCCCGGGACTACCCTTTGGGCGAGCAGTACTTC.

CDR3 protein: CAWSVLWGREATEAFF. In DNA, the CDR3 is TGTGCCTGGAGTGTACTTTGGGGCAGGGAGGCCACTGAAGCTTTCTTT. The chain combines TRBV30 with TRBJ1-1, with a possible D match to TRBD1 (5 bases). From germline, CDR1 is GTSNPN and CDR2 SVGIG (reference sequence). This CDR3 spans 16 amino acids. V was clipped by 0 bases and J by 4 bases, with 18 bases between them. Based on the CDR3 plus reference TRBV30 and TRBJ1-1, the full variable domain is SQTIHQWPATLVQPVGSPLSLECTVEGTSNPNLYWYRQAAGRGLQLLFYSVGIGQISSEVPQNLSASRPQDRQFILSSKKLLLSDSGFYLCAWSVLWGREATEAFFGQGTRLTVV.

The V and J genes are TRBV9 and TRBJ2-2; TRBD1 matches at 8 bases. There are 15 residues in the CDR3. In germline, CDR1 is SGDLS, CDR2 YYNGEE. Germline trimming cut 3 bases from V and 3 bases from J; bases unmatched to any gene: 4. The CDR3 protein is CASSGQGAYTGELFF. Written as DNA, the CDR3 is TGTGCCAGCAGCGGGCAGGGGGCATACACCGGGGAGCTGTTTTTT.

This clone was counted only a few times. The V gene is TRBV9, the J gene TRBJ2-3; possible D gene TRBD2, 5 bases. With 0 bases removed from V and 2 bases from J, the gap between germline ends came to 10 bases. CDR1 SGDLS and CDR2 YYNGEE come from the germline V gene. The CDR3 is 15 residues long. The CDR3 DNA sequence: TGTGCCAGCAGCGTAGGAGGGATCCCCACAGATACGCAGTATTTT. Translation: CASSVGGIPTDTQYF.

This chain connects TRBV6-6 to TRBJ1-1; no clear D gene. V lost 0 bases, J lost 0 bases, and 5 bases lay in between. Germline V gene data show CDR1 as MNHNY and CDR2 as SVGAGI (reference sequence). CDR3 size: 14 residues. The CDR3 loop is CASSYSSLNTEAFF. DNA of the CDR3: TGTGCCAGCAGTTACTCGTCTCTGAACACTGAAGCTTTCTTT.

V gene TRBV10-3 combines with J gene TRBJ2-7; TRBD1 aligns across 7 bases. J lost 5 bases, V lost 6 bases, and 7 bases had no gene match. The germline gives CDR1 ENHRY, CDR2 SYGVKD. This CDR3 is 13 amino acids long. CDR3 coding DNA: TGTGCCATCAGCGGAACAGGGGTCGACGAGCAGTACTTC. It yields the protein CAISGTGVDEQYF.

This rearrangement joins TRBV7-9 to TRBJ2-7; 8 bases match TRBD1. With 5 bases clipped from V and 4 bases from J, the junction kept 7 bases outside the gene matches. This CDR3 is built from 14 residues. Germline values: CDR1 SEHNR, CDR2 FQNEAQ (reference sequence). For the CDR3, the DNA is TGTGCCAGCAGCACTACGACAGGGGATTACGAGCAGTACTTC. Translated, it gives CASSTTTGDYEQYF.

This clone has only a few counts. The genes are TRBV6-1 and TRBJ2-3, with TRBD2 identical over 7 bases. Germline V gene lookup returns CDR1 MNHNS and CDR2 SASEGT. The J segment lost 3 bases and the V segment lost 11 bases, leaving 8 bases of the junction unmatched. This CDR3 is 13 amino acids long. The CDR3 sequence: CAGEGGRTDTQYF. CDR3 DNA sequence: TGTGCCGGGGAGGGCGGGAGAACAGATACGCAGTATTTT.

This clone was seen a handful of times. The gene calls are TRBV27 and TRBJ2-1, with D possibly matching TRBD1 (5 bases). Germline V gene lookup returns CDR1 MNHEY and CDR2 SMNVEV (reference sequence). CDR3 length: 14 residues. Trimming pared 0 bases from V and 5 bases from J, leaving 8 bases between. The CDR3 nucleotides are TGTGCCAGCAGTTTATCAGGGGTCCACAATGAGCAGTTCTTC. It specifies CASSLSGVHNEQFF.

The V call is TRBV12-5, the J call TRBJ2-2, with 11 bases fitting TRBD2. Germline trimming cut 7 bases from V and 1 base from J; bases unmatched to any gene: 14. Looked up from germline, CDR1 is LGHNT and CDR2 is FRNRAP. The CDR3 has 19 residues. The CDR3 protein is CASAPGTSGSRWNTGELFF. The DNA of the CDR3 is TGTGCTAGTGCCCCGGGAACTAGCGGGAGTAGGTGGAACACCGGGGAGCTGTTTTTT.

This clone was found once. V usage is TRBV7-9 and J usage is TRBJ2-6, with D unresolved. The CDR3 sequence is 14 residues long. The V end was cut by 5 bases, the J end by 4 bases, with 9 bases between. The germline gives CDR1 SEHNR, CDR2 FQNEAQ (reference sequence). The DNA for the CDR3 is TGTGCCAGCAGCATGCCTTTCGGGGCCAACGTCCTGACTTTC. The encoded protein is CASSMPFGANVLTF.

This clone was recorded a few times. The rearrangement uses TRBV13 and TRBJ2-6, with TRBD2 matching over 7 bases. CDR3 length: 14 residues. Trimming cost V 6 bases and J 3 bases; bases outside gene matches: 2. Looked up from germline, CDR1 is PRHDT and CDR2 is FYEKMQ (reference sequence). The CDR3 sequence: CASRAGVGANVLTF. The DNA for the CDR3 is TGTGCCAGCAGGGCGGGAGTTGGGGCCAACGTCCTGACTTTC.

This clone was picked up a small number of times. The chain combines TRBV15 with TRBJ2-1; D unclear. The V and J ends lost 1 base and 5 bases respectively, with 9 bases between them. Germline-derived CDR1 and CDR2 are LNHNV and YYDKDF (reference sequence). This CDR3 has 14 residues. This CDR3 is CATSRAGSHNEQFF. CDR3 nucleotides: TGTGCCACCAGCAGAGCGGGCAGCCACAATGAGCAGTTCTTC.

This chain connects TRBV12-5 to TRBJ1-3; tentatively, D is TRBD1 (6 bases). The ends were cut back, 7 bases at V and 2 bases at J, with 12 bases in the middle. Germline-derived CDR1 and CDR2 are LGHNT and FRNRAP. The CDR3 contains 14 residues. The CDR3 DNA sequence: TGTGCTAGTGAACAGGGTTACCCTGGAAACACCATATATTTT. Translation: CASEQGYPGNTIYF.

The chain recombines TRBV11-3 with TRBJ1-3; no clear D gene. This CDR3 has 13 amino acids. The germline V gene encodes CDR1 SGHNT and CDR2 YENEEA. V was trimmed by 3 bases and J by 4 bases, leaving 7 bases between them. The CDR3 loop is CASSFGVGNTIYF. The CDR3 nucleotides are TGTGCCAGCAGCTTCGGGGTCGGAAACACCATATATTTT.

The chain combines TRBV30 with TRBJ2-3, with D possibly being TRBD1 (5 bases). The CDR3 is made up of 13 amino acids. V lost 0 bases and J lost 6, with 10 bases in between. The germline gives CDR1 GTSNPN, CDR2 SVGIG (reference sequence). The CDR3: CAWSVVGADTQYF. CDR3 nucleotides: TGTGCCTGGAGTGTAGTTGGGGCGGATACGCAGTATTTT.

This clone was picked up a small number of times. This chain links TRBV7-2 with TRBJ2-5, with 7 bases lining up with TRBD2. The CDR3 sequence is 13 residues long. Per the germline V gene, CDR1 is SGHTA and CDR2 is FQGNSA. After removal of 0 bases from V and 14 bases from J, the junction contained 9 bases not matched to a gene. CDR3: CASSLAGLADDYF. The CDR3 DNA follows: TGTGCCAGCAGCTTAGCGGGTCTAGCGGACGACTACTTC.

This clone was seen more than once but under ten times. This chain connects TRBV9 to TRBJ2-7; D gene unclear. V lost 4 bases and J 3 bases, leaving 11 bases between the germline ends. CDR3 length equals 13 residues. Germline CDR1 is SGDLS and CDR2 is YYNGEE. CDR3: CASSSGQIYEQYF. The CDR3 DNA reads TGTGCCAGCAGCTCTGGCCAAATCTACGAGCAGTACTTC.

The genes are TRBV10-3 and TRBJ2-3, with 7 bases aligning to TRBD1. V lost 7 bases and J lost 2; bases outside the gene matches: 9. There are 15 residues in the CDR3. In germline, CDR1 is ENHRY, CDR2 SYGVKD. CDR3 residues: CAIKPRDSLTDTQYF. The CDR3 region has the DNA TGTGCCATCAAACCCCGGGACAGCCTCACAGATACGCAGTATTTT.

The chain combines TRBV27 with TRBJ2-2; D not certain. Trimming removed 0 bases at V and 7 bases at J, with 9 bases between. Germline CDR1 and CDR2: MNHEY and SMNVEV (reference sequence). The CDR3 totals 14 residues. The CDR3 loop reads CASSLSTGGGELFF. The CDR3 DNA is TGTGCCAGCAGTTTATCGACGGGTGGCGGGGAGCTGTTTTTT.

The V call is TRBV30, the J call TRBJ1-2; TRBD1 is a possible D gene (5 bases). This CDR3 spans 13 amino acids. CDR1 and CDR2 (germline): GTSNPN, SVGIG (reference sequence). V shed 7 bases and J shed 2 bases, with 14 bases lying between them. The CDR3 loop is CAYTKRGNYGYTF. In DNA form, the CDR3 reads TGTGCCTACACTAAGCGGGGGAACTATGGCTACACCTTC. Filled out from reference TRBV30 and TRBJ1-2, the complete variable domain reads SQTIHQWPATLVQPVGSPLSLECTVEGTSNPNLYWYRQAAGRGLQLLFYSVGIGQISSEVPQNLSASRPQDRQFILSSKKLLLSDSGFYLCAYTKRGNYGYTFGSGTRLTVV.

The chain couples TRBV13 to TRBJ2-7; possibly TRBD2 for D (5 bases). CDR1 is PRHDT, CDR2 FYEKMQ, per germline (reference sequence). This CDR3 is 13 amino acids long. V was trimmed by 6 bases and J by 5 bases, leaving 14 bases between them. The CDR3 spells CASSATPGNEQYF. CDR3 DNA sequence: TGTGCCAGCAGTGCAACCCCGGGGAACGAGCAGTACTTC.

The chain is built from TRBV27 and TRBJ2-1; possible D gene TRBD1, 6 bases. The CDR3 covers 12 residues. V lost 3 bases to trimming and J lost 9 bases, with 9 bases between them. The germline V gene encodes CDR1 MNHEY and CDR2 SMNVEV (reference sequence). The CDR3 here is CASSFGTPEQFF. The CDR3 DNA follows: TGTGCCAGCAGTTTCGGGACACCTGAGCAGTTCTTC.

The chain's CDR3 is CASSPTGAHEAFF. As DNA, the CDR3 is TGTGCCAGCTCACCGACGGGGGCCCATGAAGCTTTCTTT. The chain is built from TRBV18 and TRBJ1-1; D is perhaps TRBD1 (6 bases). Germline lookup yields CDR1 KGHSH and CDR2 LQKENI. V dropped 3 bases and J dropped 7 bases, with 12 bases sitting between them. This CDR3 has 13 residues.

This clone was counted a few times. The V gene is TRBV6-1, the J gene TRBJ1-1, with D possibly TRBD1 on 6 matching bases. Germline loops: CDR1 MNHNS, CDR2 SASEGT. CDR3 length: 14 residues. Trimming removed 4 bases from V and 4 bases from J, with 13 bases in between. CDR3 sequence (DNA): TGTGCCAGCAGTGTCAGGGGAGCGGGCACTGAAGCTTTCTTT. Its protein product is CASSVRGAGTEAFF.

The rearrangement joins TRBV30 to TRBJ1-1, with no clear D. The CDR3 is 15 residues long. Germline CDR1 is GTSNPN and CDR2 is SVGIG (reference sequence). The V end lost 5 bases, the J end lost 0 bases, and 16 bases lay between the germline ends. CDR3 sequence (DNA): TGTGCCTGGGGGTTTATGAAGAACCTGAACACTGAAGCTTTCTTT. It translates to CAWGFMKNLNTEAFF.